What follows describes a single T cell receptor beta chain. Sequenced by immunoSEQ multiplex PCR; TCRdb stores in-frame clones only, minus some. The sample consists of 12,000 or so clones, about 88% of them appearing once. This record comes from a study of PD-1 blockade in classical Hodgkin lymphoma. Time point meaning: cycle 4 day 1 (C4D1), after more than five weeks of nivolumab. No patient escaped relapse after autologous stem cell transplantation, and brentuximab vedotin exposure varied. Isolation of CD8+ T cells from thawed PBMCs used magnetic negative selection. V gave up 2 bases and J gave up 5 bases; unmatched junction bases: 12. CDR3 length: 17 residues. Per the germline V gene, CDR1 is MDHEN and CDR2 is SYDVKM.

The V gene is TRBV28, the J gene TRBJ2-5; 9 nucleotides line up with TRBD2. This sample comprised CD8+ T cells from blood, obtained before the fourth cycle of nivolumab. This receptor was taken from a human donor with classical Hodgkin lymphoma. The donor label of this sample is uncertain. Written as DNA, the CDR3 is TGTGCCAGCAGTTTAGGCCCTTTGTATAGCGGGAGTGAGACCCAGTACTTC. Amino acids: CASSLGPLYSGSETQYF.